The present TCR beta chain was sequenced within a study of cytomegalovirus exposure and HLA in healthy donors. The wider study: A data release that came early held tens of millions of unique TCRs from HLA-typed donors.

CDR1 and CDR2 (germline): KGHSH, LQKENI. CDR3 size: 14 residues. V dropped 2 bases and J dropped 2 bases, with 9 bases sitting between them. PCR involved 60 Vbeta and 13 Jbeta primers. Profiling relied on immunoSEQ multiplex PCR, and the TCRdb table lists in-frame clones only, not all of them. The sample holds some 130,000 clones, roughly 79% seen once. Study-wide findings and caveats: The study recorded 160 or so TCR beta chains that were cytomegalovirus-associated. Differences between HLA loci emerged in a later analysis of TCR association rates, with DRB1 most and HLA-C fewest.

As concerns this clone: Its antigen remains unidentified.

The sequence was obtained from a woman between 40 and 50 years old in good health and CMV-seronegative. The material sequenced was PBMCs. This chain connects TRBV18 to TRBJ2-5, with a possible D match to TRBD2 (5 bases). The CDR3 loop is CASSPRTSQETQYF. The CDR3 region has the DNA TGTGCCAGCTCACCAAGGACTTCGCAAGAGACCCAGTACTTC.